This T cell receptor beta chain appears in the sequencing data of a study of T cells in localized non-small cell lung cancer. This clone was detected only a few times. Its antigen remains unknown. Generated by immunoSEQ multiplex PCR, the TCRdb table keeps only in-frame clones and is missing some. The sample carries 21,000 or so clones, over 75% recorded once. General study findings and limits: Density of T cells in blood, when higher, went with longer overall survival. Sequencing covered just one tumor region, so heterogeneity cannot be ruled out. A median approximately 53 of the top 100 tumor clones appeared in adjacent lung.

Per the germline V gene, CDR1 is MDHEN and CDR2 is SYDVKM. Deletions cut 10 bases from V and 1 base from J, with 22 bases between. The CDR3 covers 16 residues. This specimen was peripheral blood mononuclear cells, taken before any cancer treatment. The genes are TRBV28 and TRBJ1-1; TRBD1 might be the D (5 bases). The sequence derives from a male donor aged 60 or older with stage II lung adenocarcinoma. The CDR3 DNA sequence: TGTGCCACCAATTCGCCCCCGGGACCCAGGAACACTGAAGCTTTCTTT. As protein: CATNSPPGPRNTEAFF. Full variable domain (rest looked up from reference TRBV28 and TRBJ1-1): DVKVTQSSRYLVKRTGEKVFLECVQDMDHENMFWYRQDPGLGLRLIYFSYDVKMKEKGDIPEGYSVSREKKERFSLILESASTNQTSMYLCATNSPPGPRNTEAFFGQGTRLTVV.